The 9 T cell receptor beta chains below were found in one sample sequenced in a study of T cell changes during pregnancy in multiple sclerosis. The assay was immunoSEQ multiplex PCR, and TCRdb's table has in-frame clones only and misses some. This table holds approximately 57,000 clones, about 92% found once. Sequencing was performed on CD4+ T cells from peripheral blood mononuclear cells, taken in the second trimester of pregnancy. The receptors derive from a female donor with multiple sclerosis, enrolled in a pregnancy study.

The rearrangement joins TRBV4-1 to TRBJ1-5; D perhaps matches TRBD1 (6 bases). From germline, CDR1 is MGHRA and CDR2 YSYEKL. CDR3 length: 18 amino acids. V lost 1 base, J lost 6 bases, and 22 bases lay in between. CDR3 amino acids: CASSQGVRGMRVGQPQHF. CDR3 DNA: TGCGCCAGCAGCCAAGGGGTCAGGGGAATGAGAGTAGGTCAGCCCCAGCATTTT.

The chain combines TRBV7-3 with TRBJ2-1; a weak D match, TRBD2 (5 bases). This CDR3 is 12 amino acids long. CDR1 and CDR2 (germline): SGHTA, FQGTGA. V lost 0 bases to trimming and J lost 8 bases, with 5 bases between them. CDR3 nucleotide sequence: TGTGCCAGCAGCTTAACGAGGGATGAGCAGTTCTTC. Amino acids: CASSLTRDEQFF.

In DNA form, the CDR3 reads TGTGCCAGCACTTTGCGCGGGAGGGCCCACTACGAGCAGTACTTC. Translation: CASTLRGRAHYEQYF. The chain carries TRBV27 and TRBJ2-7; 9 bases fit TRBD2. CDR3 size: 15 residues. The trim removed 7 bases at V and 3 bases at J, leaving 10 bases unmatched. Germline V gene sequence: CDR1 MNHEY, CDR2 SMNVEV (reference sequence).

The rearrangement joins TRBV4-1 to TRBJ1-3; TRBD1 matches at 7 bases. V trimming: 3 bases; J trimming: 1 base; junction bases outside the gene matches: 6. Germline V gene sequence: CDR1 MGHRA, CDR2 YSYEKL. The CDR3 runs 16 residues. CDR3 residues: CASSHPLTGSGNTIYF. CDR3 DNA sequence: TGCGCCAGCAGCCACCCCTTGACAGGGTCTGGAAACACCATATATTTT.

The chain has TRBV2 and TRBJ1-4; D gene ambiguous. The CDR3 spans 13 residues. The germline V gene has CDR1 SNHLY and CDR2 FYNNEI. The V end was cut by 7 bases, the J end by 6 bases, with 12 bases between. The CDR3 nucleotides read TGTGCCAGCACCACATGGCCCTATGAAAAACTGTTTTTT. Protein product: CASTTWPYEKLFF.

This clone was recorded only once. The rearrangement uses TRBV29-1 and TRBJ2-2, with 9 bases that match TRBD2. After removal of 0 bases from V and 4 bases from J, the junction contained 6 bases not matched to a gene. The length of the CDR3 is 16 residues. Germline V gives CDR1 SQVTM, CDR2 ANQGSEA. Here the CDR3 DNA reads TGCAGCGTTGAAGATACGCGGGAGGGCCTCACCGGGGAGCTGTTTTTT. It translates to CSVEDTREGLTGELFF.

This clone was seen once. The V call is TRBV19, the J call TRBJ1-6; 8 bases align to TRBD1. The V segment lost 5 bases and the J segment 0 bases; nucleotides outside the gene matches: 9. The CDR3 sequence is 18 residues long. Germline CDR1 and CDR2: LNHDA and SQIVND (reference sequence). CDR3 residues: CASSLRTGLSSYNSPLHF. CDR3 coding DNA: TGTGCCAGTAGTTTAAGGACAGGGCTGAGCTCCTATAATTCACCCCTCCACTTT.

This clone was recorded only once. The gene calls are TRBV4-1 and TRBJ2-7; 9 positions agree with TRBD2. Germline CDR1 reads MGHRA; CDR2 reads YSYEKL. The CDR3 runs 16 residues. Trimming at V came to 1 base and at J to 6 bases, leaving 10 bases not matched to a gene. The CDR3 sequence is CASSQGPSGGPAEQYF. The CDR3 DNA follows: TGCGCCAGCAGCCAAGGACCCAGCGGGGGGCCCGCCGAGCAGTACTTC.

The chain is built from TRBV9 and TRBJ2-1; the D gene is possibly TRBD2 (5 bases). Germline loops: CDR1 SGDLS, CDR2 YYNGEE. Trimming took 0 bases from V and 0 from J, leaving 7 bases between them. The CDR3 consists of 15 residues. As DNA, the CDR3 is TGTGCCAGCAGCGTAGCGGGGATCTCCTACAATGAGCAGTTCTTC. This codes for CASSVAGISYNEQFF.